These 10 T cell receptor beta chains were sequenced from one sample in a study of somatic mutations in cytotoxic T cells in rheumatoid arthritis. Clones were sequenced by immunoSEQ multiplex PCR, and TCRdb holds only the in-frame ones, with some missing. In the table there are 15,000 to 25,000 clones, over 70% of which are singletons. The specimen was CD8+ T cells sorted from blood. The receptors here all came from a woman in her fifties or sixties in good health.

The V gene is TRBV2, the J gene TRBJ2-5; 12 bases are a match to TRBD2. Looked up from germline, CDR1 is SNHLY and CDR2 is FYNNEI. The CDR3 length is 14 residues. J lost 5 bases, V lost 3 bases, and 1 base had no gene match. As DNA, the CDR3 is TGTGCCAGCAGTGACCTAGCGGGGGGGGAGACCCAGTACTTC. Encoded protein: CASSDLAGGETQYF.

The chain uses TRBV29-1 and TRBJ1-1; D remains ambiguous. The CDR3 consists of 12 residues. Trimming took 4 bases from V and 1 from J, leaving 7 bases between them. Germline V gene lookup returns CDR1 SQVTM and CDR2 ANQGSEA. The CDR3 nucleotides are TGCAGCGTTGTTTGGGGGAACACTGAAGCTTTCTTT. It encodes CSVVWGNTEAFF.

The rearrangement links TRBV7-9 to TRBJ1-2; D is unresolved. V gave up 5 bases and J gave up 0 bases, with 13 bases separating them. The CDR3 spans 15 residues. Germline CDR1 reads SEHNR; CDR2 reads FQNEAQ (reference sequence). Written as DNA, the CDR3 is TGTGCCAGCAGCCCCTCGGACCGGGCTAACTATGGCTACACCTTC. Amino acid sequence: CASSPSDRANYGYTF.

The chain has TRBV9 and TRBJ2-2; possibly TRBD2 for D (6 bases). V lost 6 bases, J lost 1 base, and 10 bases lay in between. Germline V CDR1 and CDR2: SGDLS, YYNGEE. There are 14 residues in the CDR3. This CDR3 reads CASNSGGNTGELFF. For the CDR3, the DNA is TGTGCCAGCAACTCCGGGGGGAACACCGGGGAGCTGTTTTTT.

V is TRBV29-1 and J is TRBJ2-3; D gene unclear. V was clipped by 3 bases and J by 0 bases, with 16 bases between them. Germline CDR1 SQVTM, CDR2 ANQGSEA. The CDR3 consists of 16 residues. CDR3 residues: CSVDGNGEGSTDTQYF. The CDR3 nucleotides are TGCAGCGTTGATGGAAACGGCGAAGGGAGCACAGATACGCAGTATTTT.

The chain has TRBV18 and TRBJ2-1; the match to TRBD1 covers 9 bases. The germline CDR1 and CDR2 sequences are KGHSH and LQKENI. CDR3 length: 15 amino acids. Trimming cost V 6 bases and J 2 bases; bases outside gene matches: 5. Written as DNA, the CDR3 is TGTGCCAGCTCCCCTACAGGGGGCGCCTACAATGAGCAGTTCTTC. It codes for CASSPTGGAYNEQFF.

CDR3 protein: CASSPFVDGTDTQYF. CDR3 coding DNA: TGTGCCAGCAGCCCCTTCGTGGATGGCACAGATACGCAGTATTTT. The chain is built from TRBV7-9 and TRBJ2-3; D remains unclear. The CDR3 totals 15 residues. The germline CDR1 and CDR2 sequences are SEHNR and FQNEAQ (reference sequence). Trimming removed 5 bases from V and 1 base from J, with 13 bases in between.

The genes are TRBV7-9 and TRBJ2-7; no clear D gene. From germline, CDR1 is SEHNR and CDR2 FQNEAQ (reference sequence). The CDR3 extends over 12 amino acids. The ends were cut back, 5 bases at V and 6 bases at J, with 11 bases in the middle. CDR3 sequence (DNA): TGTGCCAGCAGCCCTGGCAGTTTCGAGCAGTACTTC. Amino acid sequence: CASSPGSFEQYF. The full variable domain, completed using reference TRBV7-9 and TRBJ2-7, is DTGVSQNPRHKITKRGQNVTFRCDPISEHNRLYWYRQTLGQGPEFLTYFQNEAQLEKSRLLSDRFSAERPKGSFSTLEIQRTEQGDSAMYLCASSPGSFEQYFGPGTRLTVT.

This chain links TRBV14 with TRBJ1-2; 8 bases line up with TRBD1. The CDR3 sequence is 14 residues long. Germline CDR1 reads SGHDN; CDR2 reads FVKESK. V lost 4 bases, J lost 6 bases, and 7 bases stayed unmatched. The CDR3 spells CASSLTGEFDGYTF. As DNA, the CDR3 is TGTGCCAGCAGCCTGACAGGGGAATTTGATGGCTACACCTTC.

This rearrangement joins TRBV6-5 to TRBJ2-1; D gene uncertain. The CDR3 consists of 14 residues. Trimming cost V 0 bases and J 2 bases, with 5 bases left between them. Germline V gene sequence: CDR1 MNHEY, CDR2 SVGAGI. The CDR3 DNA reads TGTGCCAGCAGTTACTCGGCTACCTACAATGAGCAGTTCTTC. It translates to CASSYSATYNEQFF.